This T cell receptor (beta chain) was sequenced in a study of siplizumab effects on memory and regulatory T cells. Comments on this clone: Its target is not known.

General study findings and limits: Siplizumab cultures yielded proliferating Tregs whose suppressive function was not confirmed. Contribution to the alloresponse seemed major for naive T cells, which also seemed more diverse than memory cells. Siplizumab conditions gave an average of approximately 70% Treg-derived mappable alloreactive CD4+ clones, versus approximately 27% for controls.

CDR3 size: 19 residues. Trimming cost V 4 bases and J 1 base; bases outside gene matches: 14. CDR1 and CDR2 from the germline V gene are LNHDA and SQIVND (reference sequence). Measured with immunoSEQ multiplex PCR; TCRdb has only the in-frame clones, and not every one. The sample carries more than 95,000 clones, roughly 92% recorded once. The chain is built from TRBV19 and TRBJ1-5; 9 nucleotides match TRBD1. The material sequenced was Tregs sorted from blood. The sequence came from a human donor in good health. The CDR3 coding sequence is TGTGCCAGTAGTAACTTGGGACAGGGCCTCCAGAGGAGCAATCAGCCCCAGCATTTT. Protein: CASSNLGQGLQRSNQPQHF.